The 23 T cell receptor beta chains reported below all come from one sample, sequenced in a study of blood T cell repertoires in COVID-19. Measured with immunoSEQ multiplex PCR; TCRdb has only the in-frame clones, and not every one. The data hold about 140,000 clones, with about 86% observed a single time. The specimen was peripheral blood. These receptors originate from a human donor in a cohort sampled during active COVID-19.

The gene calls are TRBV9 and TRBJ2-5; D ambiguous. Trimming stripped 0 bases from V and 2 bases from J, with 11 bases between. In germline, CDR1 is SGDLS, CDR2 YYNGEE. The CDR3 sequence is 15 residues long. DNA of the CDR3: TGTGCCAGCAGCGTAGTTACGGGTTCGCAAGAGACCCAGTACTTC. The encoded protein is CASSVVTGSQETQYF.

This clone is a singleton in its sample. The chain links TRBV7-2 to TRBJ2-4; TRBD2 might be the D (5 bases). Trimming took off 4 bases at V and 4 bases at J, with 11 bases between the two ends. Germline V gene data show CDR1 as SGHTA and CDR2 as FQGNSA. The length of the CDR3 is 14 residues. The CDR3 bases are TGTGCCAGCAGCTCCGGACTGACAAAAAACATTCAGTACTTC. Translating gives CASSSGLTKNIQYF.

The chain is built from TRBV28 and TRBJ1-4, with D possibly being TRBD1 (5 bases). Trimming took 4 bases from V and 0 from J, leaving 9 bases between them. This CDR3 spans 15 amino acids. Per germline, CDR1 MDHEN and CDR2 SYDVKM. This CDR3 is CASSSLGATNEKLFF. The CDR3 DNA reads TGTGCCAGCAGTTCCTTAGGGGCAACTAATGAAAAACTGTTTTTT.

This clone was observed a single time. The chain combines TRBV6-5 with TRBJ2-7; TRBD2 might be the D (6 bases). Germline V lookup: CDR1 MNHEY, CDR2 SVGAGI. Deletions cut 9 bases from V and 4 bases from J, with 19 bases between. CDR3 length equals 14 residues. This CDR3 is CASHPGGQGYEQYF. As DNA, the CDR3 is TGTGCCAGTCACCCCGGGGGTCAGGGTTACGAGCAGTACTTC.

This chain uses TRBV28 with TRBJ1-1; D perhaps matches TRBD1 (6 bases). Trimming stripped 5 bases from V and 1 base from J, with 14 bases between. The CDR3 has 15 residues. The germline V gene has CDR1 MDHEN and CDR2 SYDVKM. Here the CDR3 DNA reads TGTGCCAGCAGTCTCTACAGGGAGAGGAACACTGAAGCTTTCTTT. Protein: CASSLYRERNTEAFF.

The chain links TRBV28 to TRBJ2-5; D not certain. CDR1 MDHEN and CDR2 SYDVKM come from the germline V gene. Trimming removed 3 bases at V and 5 bases at J, with 13 bases between. The CDR3 extends over 14 amino acids. CDR3 nucleotides: TGTGCCAGCAGTTTTAGTCCCCCTGAGGAGACCCAGTACTTC. Translation gives CASSFSPPEETQYF.

This clone has more than one count but fewer than ten. This rearrangement joins TRBV2 to TRBJ2-7; 11 nucleotides line up with TRBD1. V gave up 7 bases and J gave up 9 bases; unmatched junction bases: 14. This CDR3 comprises 15 residues. The germline V gene has CDR1 SNHLY and CDR2 FYNNEI. The CDR3 bases are TGTGCCAGCACTCCCCTTCCGGGACAGGGGGAACGGCAGTACTTC. It codes for CASTPLPGQGERQYF.

The genes are TRBV27 and TRBJ2-7, with 9 bases that match TRBD1. Germline trimming cut 6 bases from V and 5 bases from J; bases unmatched to any gene: 2. The length of the CDR3 is 12 residues. The germline V gene has CDR1 MNHEY and CDR2 SMNVEV (reference sequence). The CDR3 reads CASSTGGHEQYF. The CDR3, as DNA: TGTGCCAGCAGCACAGGGGGCCACGAGCAGTACTTC.

This rearrangement joins TRBV5-4 to TRBJ2-5, with D perhaps matching TRBD2 (6 bases). Germline V CDR1 and CDR2: SGHNT, YYREEE (reference sequence). The V end was cut by 0 bases, the J end by 4 bases, with 16 bases between. The CDR3 consists of 16 residues. The DNA for the CDR3 is TGTGCCAGCAGCTTGGCCGGATGGCGGGATAGAGAGACCCAGTACTTC. Translation gives CASSLAGWRDRETQYF.

V is TRBV28 and J is TRBJ1-1; 8 bases match TRBD1. From germline, CDR1 is MDHEN and CDR2 SYDVKM. The CDR3 spans 15 residues. J was trimmed by 3 bases and V by 5 bases; bases with no gene match: 8. CDR3 bases: TGTGCCAGCAGTCAAATTGGACAGGGTGACACTGAAGCTTTCTTT. Amino acids: CASSQIGQGDTEAFF.

This clone was picked up a small number of times. This chain uses TRBV7-8 with TRBJ2-1; 9 nucleotides line up with TRBD2. The germline CDR1 and CDR2 sequences are SGHVS and FQNEAQ. Trimming at V came to 1 base and at J to 8 bases, leaving 6 bases not matched to a gene. The CDR3 contains 15 residues. The CDR3 is CASSLDASGTDEQFF. CDR3 DNA sequence: TGTGCCAGCAGCTTAGATGCTAGCGGGACTGATGAGCAGTTCTTC.

This clone was detected only a few times. The chain is built from TRBV15 and TRBJ1-5, with D perhaps matching TRBD1 (6 bases). Trimming pared 3 bases from V and 7 bases from J, leaving 16 bases between. The germline V gene has CDR1 LNHNV and CDR2 YYDKDF (reference sequence). The CDR3 length is 15 residues. The CDR3, as DNA: TGTGCCACCAGCAGCGGGGGGCGGGTCGGGCAGCCCCAGCATTTT. It yields the protein CATSSGGRVGQPQHF.

The V call is TRBV4-3, the J call TRBJ2-1, with TRBD2 matching over 10 bases. With V trimmed by 4 bases and J by 4 bases, 7 bases remained unmatched. Per germline, CDR1 LGHNA and CDR2 YSLEER. CDR3 length: 16 residues. The CDR3 sequence: CASSPLAGVSYNEQFF. The DNA for the CDR3 is TGCGCCAGCAGCCCTCTAGCGGGAGTGTCTTACAATGAGCAGTTCTTC.

The rearrangement joins TRBV18 to TRBJ2-5, with a possible D match to TRBD1 (7 bases). The V end was cut by 2 bases, the J end by 4 bases, with 17 bases between. This CDR3 comprises 16 residues. Germline V gene data show CDR1 as KGHSH and CDR2 as LQKENI. CDR3 residues: CASSPDREVLGETQYF. CDR3 in DNA: TGTGCCAGCTCACCAGACAGGGAGGTACTAGGAGAGACCCAGTACTTC.

The J gene is TRBJ1-1, the V gene TRBV6-5; TRBD1 aligns across 7 bases. Germline trimming cut 7 bases from V and 5 bases from J; bases unmatched to any gene: 13. Germline CDR1 and CDR2: MNHEY and SVGAGI. CDR3 length: 15 residues. The CDR3 is CASKPGTAPETEAFF. The CDR3 region has the DNA TGTGCCAGCAAGCCAGGGACAGCTCCGGAGACTGAAGCTTTCTTT.

V and J are TRBV7-3 and TRBJ2-1; TRBD2 might be the D (5 bases). The ends were cut back, 2 bases at V and 1 base at J, with 12 bases in the middle. CDR1 is SGHTA, CDR2 FQGTGA, per germline. The CDR3 has 16 amino acids. CDR3 bases: TGTGCCAGCAGCTTAGGGTCCCCGGGGTCCTACAATGAGCAGTTCTTC. Amino acids: CASSLGSPGSYNEQFF.

The rearrangement joins TRBV5-4 to TRBJ1-1; D is ambiguous. This CDR3 has 11 amino acids. V dropped 1 base and J dropped 8 bases, with 6 bases sitting between them. Looked up from germline, CDR1 is SGHNT and CDR2 is YYREEE (reference sequence). CDR3 nucleotides: TGTGCCAGCAGCTTGAGCGGGGAAGCTTTCTTT. It yields the protein CASSLSGEAFF.

V usage is TRBV28 and J usage is TRBJ1-1; the D gene is possibly TRBD1 (6 bases). Germline-derived CDR1 and CDR2 are MDHEN and SYDVKM. The CDR3 is made up of 13 amino acids. V was pared by 7 bases and J by 3 bases, with 12 bases between. CDR3 in amino acids: CASTTGFYTEAFF. The CDR3 DNA follows: TGTGCCAGCACGACAGGTTTCTACACTGAAGCTTTCTTT. The full variable domain, in which reference TRBV28 and TRBJ1-1 provide the parts outside the CDR3, is DVKVTQSSRYLVKRTGEKVFLECVQDMDHENMFWYRQDPGLGLRLIYFSYDVKMKEKGDIPEGYSVSREKKERFSLILESASTNQTSMYLCASTTGFYTEAFFGQGTRLTVV.

The chain combines TRBV19 with TRBJ1-2, with 7 bases fitting TRBD1. CDR1 LNHDA and CDR2 SQIVND come from the germline V gene (reference sequence). With 8 bases clipped from V and 2 bases from J, the junction kept 5 bases outside the gene matches. There are 13 residues in the CDR3. CDR3 DNA: TGTGCCAGTGTGGCCAGGGGGAACTATGGCTACACCTTC. It encodes CASVARGNYGYTF.

The chain carries TRBV6-2 or TRBV6-3 and TRBJ2-7; a weak D match, TRBD1 (7 bases). V dropped 5 bases and J dropped 3 bases, with 20 bases sitting between them. Germline V gene sequence: CDR1 MNHEY, CDR2 SVGEGT. This CDR3 contains 16 residues. CDR3 loop: CASSPPGATGIYEQYF. DNA for the CDR3: TGTGCCAGCAGTCCCCCGGGAGCGACAGGGATCTACGAGCAGTACTTC.

The rearrangement links TRBV4-1 to TRBJ1-1, with TRBD1 identical over 7 bases. V shed 5 bases, J shed 0 bases, and the junction held 18 bases outside the gene matches. Germline-derived CDR1 and CDR2 are MGHRA and YSYEKL. CDR3 size: 19 residues. The CDR3 spells CASSSGGSMTNVMNTEAFF. The CDR3 nucleotides read TGCGCCAGCAGCTCAGGGGGGTCCATGACAAATGTAATGAACACTGAAGCTTTCTTT.

The CDR3 DNA is TGTGCCAGCAGCCCGTGGACAGGGTCAGAGACCCAGTACTTC. This codes for CASSPWTGSETQYF. The gene calls are TRBV14 and TRBJ2-5; the match to TRBD1 covers 8 bases. Germline values: CDR1 SGHDN, CDR2 FVKESK. This CDR3 region has 14 residues. The V and J ends lost 4 bases and 4 bases, in that order; junction bases with no gene match: 5.

The table lists this clone with a count of one. The rearrangement uses TRBV11-3 and TRBJ2-3, with a tentative D call TRBD2 (5 bases). The CDR3 runs to 14 residues. Trimming took off 5 bases at V and 1 base at J, with 10 bases between the two ends. CDR1 SGHNT and CDR2 YENEEA come from the germline V gene. The CDR3: CASSRKGGTDTQYF. CDR3 nucleotides: TGTGCCAGCAGCCGTAAGGGAGGCACAGATACGCAGTATTTT.